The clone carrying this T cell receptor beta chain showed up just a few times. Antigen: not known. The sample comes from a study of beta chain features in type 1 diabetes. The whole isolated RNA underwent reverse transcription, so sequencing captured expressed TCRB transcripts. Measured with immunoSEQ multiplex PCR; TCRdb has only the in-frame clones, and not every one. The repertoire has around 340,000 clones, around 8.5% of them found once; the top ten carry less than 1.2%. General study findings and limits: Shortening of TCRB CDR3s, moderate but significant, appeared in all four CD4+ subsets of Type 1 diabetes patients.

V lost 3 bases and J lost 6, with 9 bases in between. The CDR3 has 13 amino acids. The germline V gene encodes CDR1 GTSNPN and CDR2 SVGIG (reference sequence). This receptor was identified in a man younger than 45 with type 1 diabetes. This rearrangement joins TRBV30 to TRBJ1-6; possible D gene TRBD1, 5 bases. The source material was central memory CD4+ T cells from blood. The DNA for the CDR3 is TGTGCCTGGAGCGGACAAGCTAATTCACCCCTCCACTTT. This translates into CAWSGQANSPLHF.